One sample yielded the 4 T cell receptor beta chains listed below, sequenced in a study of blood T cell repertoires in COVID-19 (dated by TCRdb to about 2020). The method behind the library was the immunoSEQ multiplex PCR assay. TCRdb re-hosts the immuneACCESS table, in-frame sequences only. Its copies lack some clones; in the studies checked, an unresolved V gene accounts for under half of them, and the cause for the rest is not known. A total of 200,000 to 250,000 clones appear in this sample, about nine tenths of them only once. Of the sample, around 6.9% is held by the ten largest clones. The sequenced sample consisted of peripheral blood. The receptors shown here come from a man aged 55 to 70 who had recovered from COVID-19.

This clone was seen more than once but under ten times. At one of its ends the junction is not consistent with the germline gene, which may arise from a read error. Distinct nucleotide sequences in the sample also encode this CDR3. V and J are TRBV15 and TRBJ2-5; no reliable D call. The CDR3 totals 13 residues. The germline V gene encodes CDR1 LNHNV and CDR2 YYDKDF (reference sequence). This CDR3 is CATSRAPEETQYF. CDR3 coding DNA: TGTGCCACCAGTAGAGCACCAGAAGAGACCCAGTACTTC.

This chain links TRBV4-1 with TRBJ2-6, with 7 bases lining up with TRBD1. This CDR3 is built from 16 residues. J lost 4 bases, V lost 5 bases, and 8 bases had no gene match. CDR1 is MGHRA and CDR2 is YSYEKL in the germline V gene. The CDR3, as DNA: TGCGCCAGCAGCTTACAGACAGGGAACGGGGCCAACGTCCTGACTTTC. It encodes CASSLQTGNGANVLTF.

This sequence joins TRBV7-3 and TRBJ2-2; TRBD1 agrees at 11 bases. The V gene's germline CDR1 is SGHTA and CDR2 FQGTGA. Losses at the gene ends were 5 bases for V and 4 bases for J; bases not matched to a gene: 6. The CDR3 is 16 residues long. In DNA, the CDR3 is TGTGCCAGCAGCAGACGGGACAGGGGGATCACCGGGGAGCTGTTTTTT. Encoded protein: CASSRRDRGITGELFF.

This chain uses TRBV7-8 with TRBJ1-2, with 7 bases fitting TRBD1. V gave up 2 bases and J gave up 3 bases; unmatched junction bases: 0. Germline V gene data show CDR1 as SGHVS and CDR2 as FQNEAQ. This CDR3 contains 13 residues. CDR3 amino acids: CASSLTGDYGYTF. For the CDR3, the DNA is TGTGCCAGCAGCTTAACAGGGGACTATGGCTACACCTTC.